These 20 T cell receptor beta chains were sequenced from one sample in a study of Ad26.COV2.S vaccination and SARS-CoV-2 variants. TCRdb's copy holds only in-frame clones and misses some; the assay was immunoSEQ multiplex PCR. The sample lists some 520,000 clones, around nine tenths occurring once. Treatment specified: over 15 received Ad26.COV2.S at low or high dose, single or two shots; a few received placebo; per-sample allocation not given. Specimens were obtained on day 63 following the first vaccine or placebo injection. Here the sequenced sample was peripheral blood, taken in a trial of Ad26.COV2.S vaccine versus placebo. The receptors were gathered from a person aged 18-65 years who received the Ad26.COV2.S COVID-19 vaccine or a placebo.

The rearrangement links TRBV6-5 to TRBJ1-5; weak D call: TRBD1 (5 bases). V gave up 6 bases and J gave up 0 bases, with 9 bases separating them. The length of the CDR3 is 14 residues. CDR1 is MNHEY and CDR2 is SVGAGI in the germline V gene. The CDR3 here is CASSGADSNQPQHF. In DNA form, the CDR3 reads TGTGCCAGCAGCGGGGCTGATAGCAATCAGCCCCAGCATTTT.

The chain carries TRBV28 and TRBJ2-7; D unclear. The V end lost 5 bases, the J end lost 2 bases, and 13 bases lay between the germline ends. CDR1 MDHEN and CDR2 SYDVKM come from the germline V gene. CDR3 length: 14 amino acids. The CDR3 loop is CASSPGPGPYEQYF. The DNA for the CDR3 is TGTGCCAGCAGTCCCGGGCCCGGCCCCTACGAGCAGTACTTC.

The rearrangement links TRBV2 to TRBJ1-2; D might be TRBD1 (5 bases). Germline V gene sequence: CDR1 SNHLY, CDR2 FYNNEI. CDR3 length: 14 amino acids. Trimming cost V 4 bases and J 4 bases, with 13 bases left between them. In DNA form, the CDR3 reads TGTGCCAGCAGTGGTGGACCTGGGGGCTATGGCTACACCTTC. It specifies CASSGGPGGYGYTF.

The CDR3 loop is CASSLFGGENTEAFF. As DNA, the CDR3 is TGTGCCAGCAGCTTATTTGGGGGGGAGAACACTGAAGCTTTCTTT. The chain carries TRBV7-2 and TRBJ1-1; possibly TRBD1 for D (5 bases). Trimming left V 2 bases short and J 1 base short, with 11 bases between. The V gene's germline CDR1 is SGHTA and CDR2 FQGNSA. The CDR3 contains 15 residues.

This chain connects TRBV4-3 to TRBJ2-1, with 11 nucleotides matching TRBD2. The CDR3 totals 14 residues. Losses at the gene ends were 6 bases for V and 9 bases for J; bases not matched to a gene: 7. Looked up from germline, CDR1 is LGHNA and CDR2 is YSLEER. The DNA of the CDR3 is TGCGCCAGCAGACAGACTAGCGGGATTAGTGAGCAGTTCTTC. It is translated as CASRQTSGISEQFF.

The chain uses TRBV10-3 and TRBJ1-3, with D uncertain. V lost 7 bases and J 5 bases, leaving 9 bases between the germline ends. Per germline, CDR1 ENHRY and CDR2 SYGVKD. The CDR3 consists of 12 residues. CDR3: CAINADRNTIYF. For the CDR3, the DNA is TGTGCCATCAACGCTGACAGAAACACCATATATTTT.

The chain's CDR3 is CASSDLGGATYNEQFF. The CDR3 nucleotides are TGCGCCAGCAGCGACCTCGGGGGGGCCACATACAATGAGCAGTTCTTC. The chain is built from TRBV5-1 and TRBJ2-1; 8 bases are a match to TRBD2. Germline CDR1 is SGHRS and CDR2 is YFSETQ. J was trimmed by 4 bases and V by 4 bases; bases with no gene match: 10. The CDR3 extends over 16 amino acids.

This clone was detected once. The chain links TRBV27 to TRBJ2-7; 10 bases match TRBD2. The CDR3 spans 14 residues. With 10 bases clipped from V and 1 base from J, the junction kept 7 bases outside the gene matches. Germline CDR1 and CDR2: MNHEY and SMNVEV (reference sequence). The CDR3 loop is CATRASGRSYEQYF. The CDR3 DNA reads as TGTGCCACAAGGGCTAGCGGGAGATCCTACGAGCAGTACTTC.

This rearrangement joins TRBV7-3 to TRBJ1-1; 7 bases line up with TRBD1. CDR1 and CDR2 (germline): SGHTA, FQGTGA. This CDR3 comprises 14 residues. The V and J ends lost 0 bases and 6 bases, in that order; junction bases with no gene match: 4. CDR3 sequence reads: CASSLTDRRPEAFF. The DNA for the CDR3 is TGTGCCAGCAGCTTAACGGACAGGCGCCCTGAAGCTTTCTTT.

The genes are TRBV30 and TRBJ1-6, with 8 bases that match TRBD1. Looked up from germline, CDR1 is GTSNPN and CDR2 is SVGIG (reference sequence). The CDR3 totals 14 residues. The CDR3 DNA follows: TGTGCGCAAAGAGGACAGGGAGATAGTTCACCCCTCCACTTT. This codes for CAQRGQGDSSPLHF.

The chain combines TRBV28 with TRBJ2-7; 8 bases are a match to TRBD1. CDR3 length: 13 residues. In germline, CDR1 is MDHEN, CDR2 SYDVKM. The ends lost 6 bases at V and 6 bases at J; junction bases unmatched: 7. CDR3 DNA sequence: TGTGCCAGCAGACCAGGGGGCGCGAGCGAGCAGTACTTC. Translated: CASRPGGASEQYF.

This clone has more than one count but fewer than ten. The CDR3: CASSPTGGRAGELFF. In DNA form, the CDR3 reads TGTGCCAGCAGCCCCACCGGTGGCCGGGCCGGGGAGCTGTTTTTT. The chain has TRBV28 and TRBJ2-2; D is unclear. The germline V and J ends were trimmed by 6 bases and 6 bases, with 17 bases remaining between them. The germline V gene has CDR1 MDHEN and CDR2 SYDVKM. The CDR3 totals 15 residues.

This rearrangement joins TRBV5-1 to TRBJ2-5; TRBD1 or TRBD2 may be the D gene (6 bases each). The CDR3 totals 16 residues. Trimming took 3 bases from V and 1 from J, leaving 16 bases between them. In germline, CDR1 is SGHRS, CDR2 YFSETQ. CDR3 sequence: CASSSNPRGGQETQYF. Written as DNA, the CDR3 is TGCGCCAGCAGCTCCAACCCCAGGGGAGGCCAAGAGACCCAGTACTTC.

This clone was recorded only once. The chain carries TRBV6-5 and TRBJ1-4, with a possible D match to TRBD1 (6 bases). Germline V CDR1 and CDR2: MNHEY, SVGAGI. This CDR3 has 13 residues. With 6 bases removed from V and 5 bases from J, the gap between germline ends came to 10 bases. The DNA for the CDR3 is TGTGCCAGCAGGGACAGAACAAATGAAAAACTGTTTTTT. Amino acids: CASRDRTNEKLFF.

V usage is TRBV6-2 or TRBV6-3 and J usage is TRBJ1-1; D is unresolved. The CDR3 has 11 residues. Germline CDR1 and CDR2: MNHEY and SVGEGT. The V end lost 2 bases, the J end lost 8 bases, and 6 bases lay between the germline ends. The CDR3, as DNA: TGTGCCAGCAGTTACAACCTCGAAGCTTTCTTT. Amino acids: CASSYNLEAFF.

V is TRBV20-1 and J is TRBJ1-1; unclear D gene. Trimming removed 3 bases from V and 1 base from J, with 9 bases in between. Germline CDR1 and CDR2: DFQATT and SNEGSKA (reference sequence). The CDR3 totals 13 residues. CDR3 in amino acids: CSASGPRNTEAFF. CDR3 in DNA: TGCAGTGCTAGTGGTCCTAGGAACACTGAAGCTTTCTTT.

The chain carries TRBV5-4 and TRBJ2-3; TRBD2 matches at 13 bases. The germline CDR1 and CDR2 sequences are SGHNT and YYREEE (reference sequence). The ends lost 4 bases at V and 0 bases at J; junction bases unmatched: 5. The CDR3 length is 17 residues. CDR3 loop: CASSGGTSGTSTDTQYF. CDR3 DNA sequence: TGTGCCAGCAGCGGCGGGACTAGCGGGACTAGCACAGATACGCAGTATTTT.

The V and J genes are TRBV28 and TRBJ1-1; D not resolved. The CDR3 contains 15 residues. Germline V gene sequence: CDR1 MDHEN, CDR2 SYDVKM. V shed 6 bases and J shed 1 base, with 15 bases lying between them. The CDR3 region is CASRPYVLGNTEAFF. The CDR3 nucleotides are TGTGCCAGCAGACCCTACGTACTTGGGAACACTGAAGCTTTCTTT.

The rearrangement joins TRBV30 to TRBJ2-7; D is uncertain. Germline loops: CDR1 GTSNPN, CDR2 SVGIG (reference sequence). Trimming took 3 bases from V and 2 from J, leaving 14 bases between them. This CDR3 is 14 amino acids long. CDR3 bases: TGTGCCTGGAGGCCGTTTGGGGTTGCCTACGAGCAGTACTTC. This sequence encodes CAWRPFGVAYEQYF.

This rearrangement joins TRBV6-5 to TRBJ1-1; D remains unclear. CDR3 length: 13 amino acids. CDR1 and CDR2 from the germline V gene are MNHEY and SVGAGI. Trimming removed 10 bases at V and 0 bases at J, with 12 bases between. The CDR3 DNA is TGTGCCACCTCGGAGATTATGAACACTGAAGCTTTCTTT. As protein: CATSEIMNTEAFF.